The source of this TCR beta chain is a study of PD-L1 blockade in urothelial cancer. Background on the study: A median blood sample held approximately 140,000 T cells and under 85,000 unique TCRs.

Libraries were prepared by immunoSEQ multiplex PCR; TCRdb keeps only in-frame clonotypes and omits some of them. In the table there are around 38,000 clones, over 70% of which are singletons. This sample's time point: pretreatment peripheral blood. Patients suffered from locally advanced or metastatic urothelial carcinoma. For each patient, 1 to 8 samples were obtained, pretreatment and on-treatment. This sequence originates from a man aged 60-69 years with urothelial cancer. Here the sequenced sample was PBMCs, taken around atezolizumab (anti-PD-L1) treatment.

The CDR3 DNA is TGTGCCAGCAGCCCGCAGGGTATGAACACTGAAGCTTTCTTT. It translates to CASSPQGMNTEAFF. The J gene is TRBJ1-1, the V gene TRBV7-9; D might be TRBD1 (5 bases). CDR3 size: 14 residues. The germline V and J ends were trimmed by 5 bases and 0 bases, with 10 bases remaining between them. CDR1 and CDR2 from the germline V gene are SEHNR and FQNEAQ (reference sequence).